The table lists the clone carrying this TCR beta chain with many counts. Its antigen is not known. The data were obtained in a study of regulatory T cells in long-lasting Graves disease. Study results and limitations: Graves' patients with persistent disease showed TCR diversity lower than patients newly diagnosed. Fewer public clonotypes were shared by new patients (around 960) than by persistent patients (around 2,900).

Stated time point: newly diagnosed GD, antithyroid drugs for less than 3 months. Scientists built the TCR library using RNA that was extracted from PBMCs. This CDR3 is built from 13 residues. J was trimmed by 6 bases and V by 3 bases; bases with no gene match: 6. Germline V gives CDR1 GTSNPN, CDR2 SVGIG (reference sequence). For TCR beta, libraries came from iRepertoire HTBI primers and Arm-PCR of CDR3 regions. A single record per CDR3 protein comes from TCRdb applying MiXCR to the multiplex PCR reads. The data hold approximately 390,000 distinct CDR3 sequences, with 15% to 20% observed a single time. The data were also submitted as part of a second study, on T cells in Graves' hyperthyroidism and ophthalmopathy. That study adds: Patients having uncontrolled infection, another autoimmune disease, pregnancy or lactation were not included. Among clonotypes expanded in thyroid above 0.001, most were also found in blood.

Sequenced material: peripheral blood mononuclear cells (PBMCs), taken at new diagnosis, from a patient treated with antithyroid drugs. The rearrangement joins TRBV30 to TRBJ2-3; 7 nucleotides align to TRBD2. The receptor comes from a woman under 30 with Graves disease. CDR3 nucleotides: TGTGCCTGGAGGAAGACTAGCCCCGATACGCAGTATTTT. This codes for CAWRKTSPDTQYF.